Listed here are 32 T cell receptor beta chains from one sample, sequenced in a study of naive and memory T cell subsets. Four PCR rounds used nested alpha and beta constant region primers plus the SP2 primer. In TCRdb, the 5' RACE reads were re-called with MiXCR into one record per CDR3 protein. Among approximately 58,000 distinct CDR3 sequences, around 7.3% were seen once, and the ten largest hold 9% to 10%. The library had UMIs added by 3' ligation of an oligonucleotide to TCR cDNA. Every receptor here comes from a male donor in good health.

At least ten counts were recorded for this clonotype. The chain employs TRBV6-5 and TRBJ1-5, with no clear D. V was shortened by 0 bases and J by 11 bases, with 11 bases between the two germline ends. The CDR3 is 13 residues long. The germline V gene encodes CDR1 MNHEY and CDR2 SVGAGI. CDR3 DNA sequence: TGTGCCAGCAGTTACTCGGAGGGAATGGCCCAGCATTTT. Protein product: CASSYSEGMAQHF.

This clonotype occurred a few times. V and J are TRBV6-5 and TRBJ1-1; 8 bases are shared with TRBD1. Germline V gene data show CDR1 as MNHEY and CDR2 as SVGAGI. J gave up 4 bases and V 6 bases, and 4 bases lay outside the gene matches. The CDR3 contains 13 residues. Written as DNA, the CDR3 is TGTGCCAGCAGATCTACAGGGGGCACTGAAGCTTTCTTT. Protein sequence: CASRSTGGTEAFF.

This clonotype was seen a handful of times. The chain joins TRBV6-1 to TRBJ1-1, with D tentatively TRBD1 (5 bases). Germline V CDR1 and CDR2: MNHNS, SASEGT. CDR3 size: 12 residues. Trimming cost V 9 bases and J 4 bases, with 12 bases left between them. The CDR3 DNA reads TGTGCCAGTGGGGGTTGGGGCACTGAAGCTTTCTTT. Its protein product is CASGGWGTEAFF.

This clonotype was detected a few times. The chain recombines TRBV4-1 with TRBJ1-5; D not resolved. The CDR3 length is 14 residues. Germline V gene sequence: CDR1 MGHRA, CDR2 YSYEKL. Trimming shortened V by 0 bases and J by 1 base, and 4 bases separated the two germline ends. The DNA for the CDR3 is TGCGCCAGCAGCCAAGATTACAGCAATCAGCCCCAGCATTTT. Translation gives CASSQDYSNQPQHF.

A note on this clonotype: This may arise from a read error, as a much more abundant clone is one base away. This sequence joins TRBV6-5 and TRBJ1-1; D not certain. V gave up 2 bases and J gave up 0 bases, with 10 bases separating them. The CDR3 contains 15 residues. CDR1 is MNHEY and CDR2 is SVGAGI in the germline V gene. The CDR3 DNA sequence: TGTGCCAGCAGTTACGAAAGGAACATGAACACTGAAGCTTTCTTT. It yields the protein CASSYERNMNTEAFF.

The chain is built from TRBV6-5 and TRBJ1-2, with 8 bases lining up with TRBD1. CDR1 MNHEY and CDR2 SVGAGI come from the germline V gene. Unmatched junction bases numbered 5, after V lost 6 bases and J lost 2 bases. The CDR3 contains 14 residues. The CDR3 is CASSTGQGNYGYTF. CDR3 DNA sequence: TGTGCCAGCAGCACCGGACAGGGAAACTATGGCTACACCTTC.

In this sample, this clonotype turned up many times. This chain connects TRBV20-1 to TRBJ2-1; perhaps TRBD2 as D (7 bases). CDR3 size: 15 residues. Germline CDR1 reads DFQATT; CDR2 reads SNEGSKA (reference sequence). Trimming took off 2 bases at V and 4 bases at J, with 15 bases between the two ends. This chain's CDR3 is CSARRGGAFYNEQFF. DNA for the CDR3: TGCAGTGCTAGACGAGGGGGGGCGTTTTACAATGAGCAGTTCTTC.

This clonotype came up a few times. CDR3 sequence (DNA): TGCGCCAGCAGCTTACCTAGCACAGATACGCAGTATTTT. Its protein is CASSLPSTDTQYF. This chain uses TRBV5-1 with TRBJ2-3, with D unclear. The CDR3 runs 13 residues. Looked up from germline, CDR1 is SGHRS and CDR2 is YFSETQ. V gave up 2 bases and J gave up 0 bases, with 4 bases separating them.

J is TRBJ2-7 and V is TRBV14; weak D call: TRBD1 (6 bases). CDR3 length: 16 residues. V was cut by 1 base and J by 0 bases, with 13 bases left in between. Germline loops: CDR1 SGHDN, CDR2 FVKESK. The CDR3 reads CASSQVRRDNSYEQYF. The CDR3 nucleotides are TGTGCCAGCAGCCAAGTCCGTAGGGACAACTCCTACGAGCAGTACTTC.

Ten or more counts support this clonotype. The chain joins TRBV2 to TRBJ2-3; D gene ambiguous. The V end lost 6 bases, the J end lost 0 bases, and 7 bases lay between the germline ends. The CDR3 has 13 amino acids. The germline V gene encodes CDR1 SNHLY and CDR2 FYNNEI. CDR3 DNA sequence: TGTGCCAGCAGAGCAGACAGCACAGATACGCAGTATTTT. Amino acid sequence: CASRADSTDTQYF.

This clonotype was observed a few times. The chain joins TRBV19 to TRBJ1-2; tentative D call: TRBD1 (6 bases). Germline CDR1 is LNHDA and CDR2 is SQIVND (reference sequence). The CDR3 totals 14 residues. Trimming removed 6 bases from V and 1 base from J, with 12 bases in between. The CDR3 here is CASSRQADNYGYTF. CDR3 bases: TGTGCCAGTAGCAGACAGGCTGATAACTATGGCTACACCTTC.

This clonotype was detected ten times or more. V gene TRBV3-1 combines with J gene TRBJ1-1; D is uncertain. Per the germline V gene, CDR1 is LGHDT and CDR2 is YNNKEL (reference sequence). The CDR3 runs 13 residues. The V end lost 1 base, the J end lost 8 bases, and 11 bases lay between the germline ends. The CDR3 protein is CASSQAVASEAFF. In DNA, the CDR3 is TGTGCCAGCAGCCAAGCGGTCGCCAGCGAAGCTTTCTTT.

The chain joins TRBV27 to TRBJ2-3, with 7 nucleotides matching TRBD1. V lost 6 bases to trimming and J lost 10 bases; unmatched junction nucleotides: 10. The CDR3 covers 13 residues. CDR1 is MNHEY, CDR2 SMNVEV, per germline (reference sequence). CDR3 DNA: TGTGCCAGCAGAGGGGCCCGACAGGGATCGCAGTATTTT. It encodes CASRGARQGSQYF.

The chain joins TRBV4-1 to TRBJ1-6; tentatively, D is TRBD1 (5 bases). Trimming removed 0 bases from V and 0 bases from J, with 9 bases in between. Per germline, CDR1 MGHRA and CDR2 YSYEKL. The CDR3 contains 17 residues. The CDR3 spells CASSQEGTVSYNSPLHF. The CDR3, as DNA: TGCGCCAGCAGCCAAGAGGGGACCGTCTCCTATAATTCACCCCTCCACTTT.

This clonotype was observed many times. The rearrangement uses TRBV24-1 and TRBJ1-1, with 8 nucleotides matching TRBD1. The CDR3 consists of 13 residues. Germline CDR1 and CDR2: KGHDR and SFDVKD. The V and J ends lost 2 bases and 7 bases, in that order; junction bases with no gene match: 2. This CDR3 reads CATSDWTGNEAFF. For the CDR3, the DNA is TGTGCCACCAGTGATTGGACAGGGAATGAAGCTTTCTTT.

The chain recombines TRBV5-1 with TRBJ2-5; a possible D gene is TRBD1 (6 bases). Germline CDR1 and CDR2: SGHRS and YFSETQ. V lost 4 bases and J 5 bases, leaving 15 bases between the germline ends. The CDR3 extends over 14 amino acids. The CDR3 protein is CASSLQGSEETQYF. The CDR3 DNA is TGCGCCAGCAGCCTACAGGGCTCAGAGGAGACCCAGTACTTC. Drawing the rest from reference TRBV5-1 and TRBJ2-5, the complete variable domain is KAGVTQTPRYLIKTRGQQVTLSCSPISGHRSVSWYQQTPGQGLQFLFEYFSETQRNKGNFPGRFSGRQFSNSRSEMNVSTLELGDSALYLCASSLQGSEETQYFGPGTRLLVL.

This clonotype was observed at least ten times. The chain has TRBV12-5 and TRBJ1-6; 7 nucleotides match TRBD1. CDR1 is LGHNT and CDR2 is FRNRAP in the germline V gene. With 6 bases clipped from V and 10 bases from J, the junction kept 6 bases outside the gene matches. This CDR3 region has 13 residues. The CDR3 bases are TGTGCTAGTGGACCATCAGGGGGATCACCCCTCCACTTT. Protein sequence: CASGPSGGSPLHF.

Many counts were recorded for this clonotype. CDR3 amino acids: CASGGIVVPNTEAFF. The CDR3 nucleotides are TGTGCCAGCGGGGGCATAGTAGTTCCGAACACTGAAGCTTTCTTT. The chain combines TRBV2 with TRBJ1-1; tentative D call: TRBD1 (6 bases). Trimming shortened V by 8 bases and J by 1 base, and 17 bases separated the two germline ends. The length of the CDR3 is 15 residues. The germline V gene encodes CDR1 SNHLY and CDR2 FYNNEI.

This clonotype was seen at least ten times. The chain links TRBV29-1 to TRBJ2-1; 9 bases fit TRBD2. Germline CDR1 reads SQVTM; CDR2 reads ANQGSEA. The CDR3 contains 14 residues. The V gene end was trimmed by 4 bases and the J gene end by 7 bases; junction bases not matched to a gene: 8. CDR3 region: CSVAESGRWNEQFF. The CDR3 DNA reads TGCAGCGTTGCCGAGAGCGGGAGGTGGAATGAGCAGTTCTTC.

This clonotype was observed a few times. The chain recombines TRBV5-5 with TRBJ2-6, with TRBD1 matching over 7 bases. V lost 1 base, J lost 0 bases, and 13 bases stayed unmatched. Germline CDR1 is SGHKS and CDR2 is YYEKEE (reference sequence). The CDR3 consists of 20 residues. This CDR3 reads CASSLLWNPGQNSGANVLTF. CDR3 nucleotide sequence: TGTGCCAGCAGCTTGCTATGGAACCCGGGACAGAACTCTGGGGCCAACGTCCTGACTTTC.

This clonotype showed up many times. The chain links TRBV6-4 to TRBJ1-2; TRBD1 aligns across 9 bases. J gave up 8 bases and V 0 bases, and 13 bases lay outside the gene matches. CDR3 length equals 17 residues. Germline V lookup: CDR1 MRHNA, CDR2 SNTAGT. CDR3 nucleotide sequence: TGTGCCAGCAGTGACTCCCTTATGGGGACAGGGTATCGCGGCTACACCTTC. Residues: CASSDSLMGTGYRGYTF.

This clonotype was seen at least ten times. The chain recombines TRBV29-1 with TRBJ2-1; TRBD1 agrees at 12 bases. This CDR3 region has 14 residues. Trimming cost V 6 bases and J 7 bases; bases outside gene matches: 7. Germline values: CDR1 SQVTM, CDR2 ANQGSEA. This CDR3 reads CSVGGTGGYNEQFF. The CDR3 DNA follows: TGCAGCGTGGGAGGGACAGGGGGCTATAATGAGCAGTTCTTC.

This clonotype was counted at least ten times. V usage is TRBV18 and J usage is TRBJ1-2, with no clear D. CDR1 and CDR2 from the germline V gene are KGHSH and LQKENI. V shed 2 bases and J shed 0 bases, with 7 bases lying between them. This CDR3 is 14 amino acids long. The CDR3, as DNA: TGTGCCAGCTCACCAGAGGGATCTAACTATGGCTACACCTTC. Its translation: CASSPEGSNYGYTF.

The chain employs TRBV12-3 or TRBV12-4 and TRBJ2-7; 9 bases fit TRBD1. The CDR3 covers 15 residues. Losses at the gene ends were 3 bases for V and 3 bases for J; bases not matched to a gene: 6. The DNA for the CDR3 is TGTGCCAGCAGTTTTTCCGGGACAGGGAGCTACGAGCAGTACTTC. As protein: CASSFSGTGSYEQYF.

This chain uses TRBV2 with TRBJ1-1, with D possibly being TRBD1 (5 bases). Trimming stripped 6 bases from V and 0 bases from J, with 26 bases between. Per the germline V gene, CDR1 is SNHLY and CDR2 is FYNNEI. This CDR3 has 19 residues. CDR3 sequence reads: CASSPAGLPLRMVNTEAFF. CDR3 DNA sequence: TGTGCCAGCAGCCCGGCGGGGCTTCCCCTCCGGATGGTGAACACTGAAGCTTTCTTT. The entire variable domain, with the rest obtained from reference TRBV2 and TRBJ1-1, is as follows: EPEVTQTPSHQVTQMGQEVILRCVPISNHLYFYWYRQILGQKVEFLVSFYNNEISEKSEIFDDQFSVERPDGSNFTLKIRSTKLEDSAMYFCASSPAGLPLRMVNTEAFFGQGTRLTVV.

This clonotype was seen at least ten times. CDR3 in DNA: TGTGCCAGCAGCTTCGATGAGAACACTGAAGCTTTCTTT. It yields the protein CASSFDENTEAFF. The chain joins TRBV7-6 to TRBJ1-1; D is uncertain. The germline V gene has CDR1 SGHVS and CDR2 FNYEAQ. The CDR3 totals 13 residues. V was clipped by 3 bases and J by 1 base, with 6 bases between them. Full variable domain (rest looked up from reference TRBV7-6 and TRBJ1-1): GAGVSQSPRYKVTKRGQDVALRCDPISGHVSLYWYRQALGQGPEFLTYFNYEAQQDKSGLPNDRFSAERPEGSISTLTIQRTEQRDSAMYRCASSFDENTEAFFGQGTRLTVV.

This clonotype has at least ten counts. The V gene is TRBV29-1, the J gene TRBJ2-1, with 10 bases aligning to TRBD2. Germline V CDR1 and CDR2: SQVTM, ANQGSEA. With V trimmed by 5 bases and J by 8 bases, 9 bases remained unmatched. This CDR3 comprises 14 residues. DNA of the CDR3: TGCAGCGTTCGACTGGAGCGGGGGGGCTATGAGCAGTTCTTC. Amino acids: CSVRLERGGYEQFF.

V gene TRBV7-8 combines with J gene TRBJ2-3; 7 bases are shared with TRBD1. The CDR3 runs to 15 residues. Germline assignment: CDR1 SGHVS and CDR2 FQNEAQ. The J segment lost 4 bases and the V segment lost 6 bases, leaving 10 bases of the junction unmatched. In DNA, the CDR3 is TGTGCCAGCAGGCTCGACAGGGCAGGCGCAGATACGCAGTATTTT. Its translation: CASRLDRAGADTQYF.

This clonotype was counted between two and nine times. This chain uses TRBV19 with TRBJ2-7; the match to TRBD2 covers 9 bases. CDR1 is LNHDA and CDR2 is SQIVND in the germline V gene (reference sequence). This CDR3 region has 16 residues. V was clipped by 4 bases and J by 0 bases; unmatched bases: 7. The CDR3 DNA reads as TGTGCCAGTAGTACTGCTAGCGGGATGAGCTCCTACGAGCAGTACTTC. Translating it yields CASSTASGMSSYEQYF.

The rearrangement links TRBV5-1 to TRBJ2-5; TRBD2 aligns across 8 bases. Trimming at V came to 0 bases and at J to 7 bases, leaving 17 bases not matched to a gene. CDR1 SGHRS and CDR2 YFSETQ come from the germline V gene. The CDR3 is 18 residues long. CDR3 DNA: TGCGCCAGCAGCTTGGATCCCATGGGACTAGGGGCCCGGGGGACCCAGTACTTC. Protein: CASSLDPMGLGARGTQYF.

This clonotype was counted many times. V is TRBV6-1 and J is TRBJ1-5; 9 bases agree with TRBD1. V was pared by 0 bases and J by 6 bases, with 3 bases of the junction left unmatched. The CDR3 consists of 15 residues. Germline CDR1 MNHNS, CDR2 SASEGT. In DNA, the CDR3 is TGTGCCAGCAGTGAAGCGGGACAGGGTCTTCAGCCCCAGCATTTT. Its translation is CASSEAGQGLQPQHF.

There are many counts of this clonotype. The CDR3 protein is CSAGKEGVNYGYTF. The CDR3 nucleotides read TGCAGCGCCGGAAAAGAGGGGGTTAACTATGGCTACACCTTC. The chain employs TRBV29-1 and TRBJ1-2; the D gene is possibly TRBD1 (6 bases). V gave up 7 bases and J gave up 1 base, with 16 bases separating them. The CDR3 is 14 residues long. Germline CDR1 is SQVTM and CDR2 is ANQGSEA. Looking up the rest from reference TRBV29-1 and TRBJ1-2 gives the full variable domain: SAVISQKPSRDICQRGTSLTIQCQVDSQVTMMFWYRQQPGQSLTLIATANQGSEATYESGFVIDKFPISRPNLTFSTLTVSNMSPEDSSIYLCSAGKEGVNYGYTFGSGTRLTVV.